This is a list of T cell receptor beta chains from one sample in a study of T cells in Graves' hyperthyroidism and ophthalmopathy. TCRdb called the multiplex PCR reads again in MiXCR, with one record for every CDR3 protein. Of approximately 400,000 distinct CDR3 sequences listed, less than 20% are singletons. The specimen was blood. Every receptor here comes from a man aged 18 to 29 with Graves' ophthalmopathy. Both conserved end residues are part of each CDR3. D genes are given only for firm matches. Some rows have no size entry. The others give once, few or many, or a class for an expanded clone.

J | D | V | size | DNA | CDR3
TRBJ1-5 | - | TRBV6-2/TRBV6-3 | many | TGTGCCAGCAGCCCGACAACCAATCAGCCCCAGCATTTT | CASSPTTNQPQHF
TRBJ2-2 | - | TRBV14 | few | TGTGCCAGCAGCCAAGATAGAACAGGGAGCACCGGGGAGCTGTTTTTT | CASSQDRTGSTGELFF
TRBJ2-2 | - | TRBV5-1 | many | TGCGCCAGCAGCTTGGAGGGGTCCGGGGAGCTGTTTTTT | CASSLEGSGELFF
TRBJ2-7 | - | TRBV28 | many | TGTGCCAGCAGTTCAACAGGTTCCTCCTACGAGCAGTACTTC | CASSSTGSSYEQYF
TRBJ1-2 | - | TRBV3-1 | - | TGTGCCAGCAGCCAGGGGGGGGTCAGAATTTCTGGCTACACCTTC | CASSQGGVRISGYTF
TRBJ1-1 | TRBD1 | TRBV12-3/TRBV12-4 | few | TGTGCCAGCAGTTTGGACAGGGTGAGGCCTGAAGCTTTCTTT | CASSLDRVRPEAFF
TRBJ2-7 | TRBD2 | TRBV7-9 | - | TGTGCCAGCAGCTTAGCACTAGCGGGGGCGGAGCAGTACTTC | CASSLALAGAEQYF
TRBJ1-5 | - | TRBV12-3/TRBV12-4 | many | TGTGCCAGCAGTTCATCCGATCAGCCCCAGCATTTT | CASSSSDQPQHF
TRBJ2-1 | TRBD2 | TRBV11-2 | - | TGTGCCAGCAGCCTCGGGACTAGCGGGGCCCAGGTCCACAATGAGCAGTTCTTC | CASSLGTSGAQVHNEQFF
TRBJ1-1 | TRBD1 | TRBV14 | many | TGTGCCAGCAGCCAAGCCCCAGGGGGGGCTTTCTTT | CASSQAPGGAFF
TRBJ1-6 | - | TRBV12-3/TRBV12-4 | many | TGTGCCAGCAGCGCCGAGGGTATCACACCCCTCCACTTT | CASSAEGITPLHF
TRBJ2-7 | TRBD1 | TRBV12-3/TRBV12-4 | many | TGTGCCAGCAGTTCCCGGGACAGGGGGCACGAGCAGTACTTC | CASSSRDRGHEQYF
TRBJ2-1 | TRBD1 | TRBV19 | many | TGTGCCAGTAGTATAGGAACAGGGGGCTTCGACAATGAGCAGTTCTTC | CASSIGTGGFDNEQFF
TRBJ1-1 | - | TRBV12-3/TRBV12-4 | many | TGTGCCAGCAGTTGGGGGAACACTGAAGCTTTCTTT | CASSWGNTEAFF
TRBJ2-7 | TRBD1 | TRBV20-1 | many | TGCAGTGCTCTAGGACAGGGTTCCGAGCAGTACTTC | CSALGQGSEQYF
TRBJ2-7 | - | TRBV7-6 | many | TGTGCCAGCAGCCCAAGAGAGGGCGGTGGTGGCTACGAGCAGTACTTC | CASSPREGGGGYEQYF
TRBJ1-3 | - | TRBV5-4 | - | TGTGCCAGCAGCTTGGCGGGGATTACTGGAAACACCATATATTTT | CASSLAGITGNTIYF
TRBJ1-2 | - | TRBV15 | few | TGTGCCACCAGCAGAGATCGGACGGCGGAGTGGGGCTACACCTTC | CATSRDRTAEWGYTF
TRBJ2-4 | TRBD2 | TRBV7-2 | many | TGTGCCAGCAGCTCCATCAGACTAGCGGCCAAAAACATTCAGTACTTC | CASSSIRLAAKNIQYF
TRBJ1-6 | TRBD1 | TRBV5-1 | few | TGCGCCAGCAGCTTGAAGAATCCGGGACAGGGAAATTCACCCCTCCACTTT | CASSLKNPGQGNSPLHF
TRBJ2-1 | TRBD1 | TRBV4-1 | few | TGCGCCAGCAGCCTCCGAACCGGGACAGGGGGTTACAATGAGCAGTTCTTC | CASSLRTGTGGYNEQFF
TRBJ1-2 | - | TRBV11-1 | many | TGTGCCAGCAGCTTACCAACAGCCGATGGCTACACCTTC | CASSLPTADGYTF
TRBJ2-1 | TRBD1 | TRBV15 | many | TGTGCCACCAGTGAGGGGGCAGGGGATGAGCAGTTCTTC | CATSEGAGDEQFF